This T cell receptor (beta chain) was sequenced for a study of T cells in Graves' hyperthyroidism and ophthalmopathy. Comment on this clonotype: A much larger clone lies one base from this, so it may be a read error.

There were TCR beta CDR3 regions amplified from RNA transcripts. The study used the HTBI primer set for a first-round RT-PCR of the TCR CDR3. TCRdb ran MiXCR on the multiplex PCR reads and lists one entry per CDR3 protein. The table lists hundreds of thousands of distinct CDR3 sequences, 13% of them singletons, with 9.2% in the top ten. Used for diagnoses were clinical symptoms, serum thyroxine and TRAb, thyroid ultrasound and orbital computed tomography. Between the trimmed V and J ends, which lost 4 bases and 9 bases, there was a span of 19 bases. CDR3 length: 14 amino acids. Germline V CDR1 and CDR2: SGHKS, YYEKEE (reference sequence).

Sequenced: blood. The TCR was taken from a woman in her late teens or twenties with Graves' hyperthyroidism. The chain uses TRBV5-5 and TRBJ1-2, with D possibly matching TRBD1 (6 bases). The CDR3 DNA sequence: TGTGCCAGCAGCAGGGACAACCCCCTACTAAGCTACACCTTC. It translates to CASSRDNPLLSYTF.